Sequencing of this T cell receptor (beta chain) was carried out in a study of T cells after somatic rescue of genetic block. The repertoire was sequenced with immunoSEQ multiplex PCR; TCRdb's copy has only in-frame clones and lacks some. This table has fewer than 150,000 clones, over 80% appearing once. The CDR3 has 13 amino acids. Trimming removed 8 bases from V and 3 bases from J, with 14 bases in between. Germline CDR1 reads SNHLY; CDR2 reads FYNNEI. This sequence joins TRBV2 and TRBJ2-7; D is ambiguous. This clonotype was sampled from a woman aged 18-35 years. The sample was peripheral blood mononuclear cells (PBMCs). CDR3 residues: CASSEAQFYEQYF. The CDR3 bases are TGTGCCAGCTCAGAGGCCCAGTTCTACGAGCAGTACTTC.